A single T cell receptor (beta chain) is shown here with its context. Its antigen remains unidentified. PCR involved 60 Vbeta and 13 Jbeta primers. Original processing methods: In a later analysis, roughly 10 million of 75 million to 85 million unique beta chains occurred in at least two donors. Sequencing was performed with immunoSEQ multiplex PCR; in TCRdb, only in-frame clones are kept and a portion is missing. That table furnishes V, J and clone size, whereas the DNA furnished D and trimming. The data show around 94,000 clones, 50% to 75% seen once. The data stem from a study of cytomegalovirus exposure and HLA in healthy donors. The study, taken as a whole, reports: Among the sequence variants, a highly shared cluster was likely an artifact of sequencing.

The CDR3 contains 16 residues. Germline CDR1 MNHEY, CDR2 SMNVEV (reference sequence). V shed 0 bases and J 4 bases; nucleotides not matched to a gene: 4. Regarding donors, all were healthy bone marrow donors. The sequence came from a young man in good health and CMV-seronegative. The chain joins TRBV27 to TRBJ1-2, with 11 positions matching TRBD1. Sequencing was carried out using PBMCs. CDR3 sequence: CASSLSPGQGGYGYTF. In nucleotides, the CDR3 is TGTGCCAGCAGTTTATCCCCGGGACAGGGGGGCTATGGCTACACCTTC.